This TCR beta chain is from a study of blood T cell repertoires in COVID-19. The CDR3 is made up of 16 amino acids. V shed 4 bases and J 4 bases; nucleotides not matched to a gene: 10. Germline assignment: CDR1 SGDLS and CDR2 YYNGEE. Sequencing used immunoSEQ multiplex PCR; TCRdb keeps in-frame clones, though not all of them. The sample has some 400,000 clones; more than 70% are singletons. The receptor's source is a woman aged 25 to 39 with COVID-19, enrolled during active disease. The chain has TRBV9 and TRBJ2-3; 9 positions agree with TRBD2. Sequenced: peripheral blood. CDR3 loop: CASSTKVGGRADTQYF. The CDR3 nucleotides are TGTGCCAGCAGCACGAAGGTTGGCGGGAGGGCAGATACGCAGTATTTT.